The present T cell receptor beta chain was sequenced within a study of cytomegalovirus exposure and HLA in healthy donors. With regard to this clone: Its antigen remains unidentified.

Primers included in the PCR were 60 Vbeta and 13 Jbeta primers. Using immunoSEQ multiplex PCR, the repertoire was profiled, and TCRdb retains in-frame clones only, with some absent. The sample has under 200,000 clones, over 80% seen once. It was healthy bone marrow donors who served as donors. The CMV serostatus of this donor went unrecorded. V lost 7 bases and J lost 2; bases outside the gene matches: 7. The germline gives CDR1 MNHNS, CDR2 SASEGT. CDR3 length: 15 amino acids. Study-wide results and limits: Productive rates of about 87% or about 30% were seen for most TCR beta V segments in an earlier analysis. Analyses of presence/absence relied on an assumption of roughly uniform sequencing depth across donors.

The sequence derives from a human donor in good health. Sequencing was carried out using PBMCs. The chain employs TRBV6-1 and TRBJ2-5; 10 nucleotides line up with TRBD2. This CDR3 is CASIRLAGVQETQYF. The CDR3 DNA sequence: TGTGCCAGCATAAGACTAGCGGGCGTACAAGAGACCCAGTACTTC.